The 11 T cell receptor beta chains presented below share a single source sample, sequenced in a study of naive and memory T cell subsets. Overall study results and limits: A few larger clonotypes appeared in naive repertoires, especially CD8, possibly memory cells re-expressing CD45RA.

An equimolar mix of two oligonucleotides served as the beta constant-region primer for TRBC1 and TRBC2. Ligated cDNA was amplified by four rounds of PCR with nested alpha and beta constant-region primers and SP2. TCRdb redid the calling of the UMI-ligation and nested PCR reads with MiXCR, one entry per CDR3 protein. Of 150,000 or so distinct CDR3 sequences listed, over 20% were seen once; the top ten hold 0.09% to 0.13%. For these TCRs, the target antigens are not known. Sequenced: naive CD4+ T cells from blood. The receptors derive from a human donor in good health.

J is TRBJ2-3 and V is TRBV6-5, with a tentative D call TRBD1 (5 bases). Germline CDR1 is MNHEY and CDR2 is SVGAGI. The CDR3 is made up of 14 amino acids. Deletions cut 0 bases from V and 6 bases from J, with 10 bases between. The CDR3 sequence is CASSYSMSGDTQYF. CDR3 nucleotide sequence: TGTGCCAGCAGTTACTCGATGTCAGGGGATACGCAGTATTTT.

This clonotype was detected only a few times. The rearrangement uses TRBV6-5 and TRBJ2-1, with 7 bases that match TRBD1. V trimming: 5 bases; J trimming: 8 bases; junction bases outside the gene matches: 12. The CDR3 has 15 amino acids. Germline assignment: CDR1 MNHEY and CDR2 SVGAGI. Here the CDR3 DNA reads TGTGCCAGCAGTAACACTCCGACAGGGACCGATGAGCAGTTCTTC. This gives the protein CASSNTPTGTDEQFF.

This clonotype appeared a few times. The gene calls are TRBV29-1 and TRBJ2-1; D gene unclear. The CDR3 loop spans 13 amino acids. CDR1 and CDR2 from the germline V gene are SQVTM and ANQGSEA. With 4 bases removed from V and 0 bases from J, the gap between germline ends came to 7 bases. CDR3 nucleotide sequence: TGCAGCGTTGTACAGTTCTCCTACAATGAGCAGTTCTTC. Amino acid sequence: CSVVQFSYNEQFF.

V gene TRBV2 combines with J gene TRBJ2-7; TRBD2 aligns across 8 bases. The CDR3 totals 14 residues. V lost 4 bases to trimming and J lost 5 bases; unmatched junction nucleotides: 7. Germline loops: CDR1 SNHLY, CDR2 FYNNEI. CDR3 amino acids: CASSARTSWHEQYF. The CDR3 DNA reads as TGTGCCAGCAGTGCGCGGACTAGCTGGCACGAGCAGTACTTC.

This clonotype occurred a few times. CDR3 nucleotides: TGTGCCAGCAACAACAGGGGCACAGATACGCAGTATTTT. The encoded protein is CASNNRGTDTQYF. The gene calls are TRBV12-3 or TRBV12-4 and TRBJ2-3, with D possibly TRBD1 on 6 matching bases. The CDR3 contains 13 residues. The V end lost 7 bases, the J end lost 1 base, and 9 bases lay between the germline ends.

This clonotype was picked up one time. The chain links TRBV7-3 to TRBJ1-1; 7 nucleotides agree with TRBD1. V shed 5 bases, J shed 1 base, and the junction held 1 base outside the gene matches. The CDR3 has 13 amino acids. Germline V lookup: CDR1 SGHTA, CDR2 FQGTGA. The CDR3 sequence: CASSNRGNTEAFF. CDR3 DNA sequence: TGTGCCAGCAGCAACAGGGGGAACACTGAAGCTTTCTTT.

This clonotype was seen at least ten times. The chain carries TRBV5-1 and TRBJ2-7, with 7 bases lining up with TRBD1. V gave up 3 bases and J gave up 0 bases; unmatched junction bases: 6. This CDR3 is built from 15 residues. Germline V gene data show CDR1 as SGHRS and CDR2 as YFSETQ. The CDR3 DNA follows: TGCGCCAGCAGCTCTCGACAGGGTTTCTCCTACGAGCAGTACTTC. This sequence encodes CASSSRQGFSYEQYF.

This clonotype appeared many times. The rearrangement links TRBV5-1 to TRBJ2-1, with 7 bases matching TRBD1. This CDR3 has 12 amino acids. Germline V gives CDR1 SGHRS, CDR2 YFSETQ. With V trimmed by 4 bases and J by 8 bases, 3 bases remained unmatched. This CDR3 is CASSRDRDEQFF. In nucleotides, the CDR3 is TGCGCCAGCAGCAGAGACAGGGATGAGCAGTTCTTC.

The chain uses TRBV12-3 or TRBV12-4 and TRBJ2-7, with 8 bases aligning to TRBD2. V shed 6 bases, J shed 3 bases, and the junction held 16 bases outside the gene matches. This CDR3 has 17 residues. CDR3 region: CASSSQREWRKGYEQYF. Written as DNA, the CDR3 is TGTGCCAGCAGCTCCCAGCGGGAGTGGCGGAAGGGCTACGAGCAGTACTTC.

The V gene is TRBV14, the J gene TRBJ2-7; 8 bases fit TRBD2. This CDR3 comprises 17 residues. Trimming cost V 0 bases and J 0 bases; bases outside gene matches: 7. From germline, CDR1 is SGHDN and CDR2 FVKESK. The DNA for the CDR3 is TGTGCCAGCAGCCAAGATAACAGCGGGGGTTCCTCCTACGAGCAGTACTTC. It is translated as CASSQDNSGGSSYEQYF.

The chain couples TRBV28 to TRBJ2-5; tentative D call: TRBD1 (6 bases). CDR3 size: 14 residues. Germline values: CDR1 MDHEN, CDR2 SYDVKM. Trimming left V 2 bases short and J 1 base short, with 8 bases between. The CDR3 spells CASSLQGPQETQYF. CDR3 nucleotides: TGTGCCAGCAGTTTACAGGGGCCCCAAGAGACCCAGTACTTC.